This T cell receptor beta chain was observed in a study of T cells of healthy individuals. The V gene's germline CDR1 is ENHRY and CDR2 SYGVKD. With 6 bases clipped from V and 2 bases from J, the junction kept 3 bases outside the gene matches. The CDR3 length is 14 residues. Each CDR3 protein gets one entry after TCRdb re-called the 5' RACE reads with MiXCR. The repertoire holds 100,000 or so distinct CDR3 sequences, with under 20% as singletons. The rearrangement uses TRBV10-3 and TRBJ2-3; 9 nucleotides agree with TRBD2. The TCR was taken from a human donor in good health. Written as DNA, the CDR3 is TGTGCCATCAGGCTAGCGGGGAACACAGATACGCAGTATTTT. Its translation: CAIRLAGNTDTQYF.